The present entry profiles one T cell receptor beta chain with its context. The antigen remains unidentified. The V gene's germline CDR1 is SGDLS and CDR2 YYNGEE. The J segment lost 2 bases and the V segment lost 4 bases, leaving 6 bases of the junction unmatched. The CDR3 is 15 residues long. The sample belongs to a study of OX40 agonist ivuxolimab in advanced cancers. Study-level information: Partial responses were recorded for three patients, including one with hepatocellular carcinoma and two with cutaneous melanoma.

The data were produced by immunoSEQ multiplex PCR, yet TCRdb's version contains in-frame clones alone and is incomplete. The sample has roughly 41,000 clones; around 73% are singletons. General study points: At 0.1 to 3.0 mg/kg, clonal expansion of CD4+ and CD8+ blood T cells had occurred by week 6. On average, a greater number of expanded clones characterised CD8+ T cells relative to CD4+.

This receptor was obtained from an adult with an advanced solid tumor such as melanoma, head and neck, liver or kidney cancer. The rearrangement joins TRBV9 to TRBJ2-3, with 8 bases fitting TRBD1. The material was CD4+ or CD8+ T cells sorted from blood, obtained in a trial of the OX40 agonist ivuxolimab. Written as DNA, the CDR3 is TGTGCCAGCAGCCCTCAGGGGGCCCCCACAGATACGCAGTATTTT. It is translated as CASSPQGAPTDTQYF. Drawing the rest from reference TRBV9 and TRBJ2-3, the complete variable domain is DSGVTQTPKHLITATGQRVTLRCSPRSGDLSVYWYQQSLDQGLQFLIQYYNGEERAKGNILERFSAQQFPDLHSELNLSSLELGDSALYFCASSPQGAPTDTQYFGPGTRLTVL.